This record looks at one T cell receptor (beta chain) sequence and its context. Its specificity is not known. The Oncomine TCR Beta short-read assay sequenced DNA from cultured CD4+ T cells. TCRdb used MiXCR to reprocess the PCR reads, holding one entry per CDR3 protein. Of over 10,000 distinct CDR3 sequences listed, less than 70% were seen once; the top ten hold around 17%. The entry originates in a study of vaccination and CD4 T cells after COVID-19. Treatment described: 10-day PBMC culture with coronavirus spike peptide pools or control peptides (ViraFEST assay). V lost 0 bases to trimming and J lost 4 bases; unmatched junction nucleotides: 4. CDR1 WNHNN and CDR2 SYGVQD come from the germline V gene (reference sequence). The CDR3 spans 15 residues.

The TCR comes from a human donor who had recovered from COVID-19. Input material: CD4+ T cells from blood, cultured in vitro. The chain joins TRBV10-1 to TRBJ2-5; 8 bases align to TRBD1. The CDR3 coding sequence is TGCGCCAGCAGTGAGTCCGGGACAGGTACAGAGACCCAGTACTTC. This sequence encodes CASSESGTGTETQYF.